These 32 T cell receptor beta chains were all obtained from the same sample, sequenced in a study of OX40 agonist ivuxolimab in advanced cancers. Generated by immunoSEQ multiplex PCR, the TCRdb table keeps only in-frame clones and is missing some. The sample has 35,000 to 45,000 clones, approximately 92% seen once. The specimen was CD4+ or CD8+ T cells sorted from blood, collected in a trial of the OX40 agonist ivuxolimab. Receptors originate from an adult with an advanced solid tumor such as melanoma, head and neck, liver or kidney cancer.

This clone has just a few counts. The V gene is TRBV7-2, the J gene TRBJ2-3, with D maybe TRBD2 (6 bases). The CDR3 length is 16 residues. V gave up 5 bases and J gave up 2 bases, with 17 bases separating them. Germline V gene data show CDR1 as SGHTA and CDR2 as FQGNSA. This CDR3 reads CASSQEQGGVTDTQYF. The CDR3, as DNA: TGTGCCAGCAGCCAAGAGCAGGGAGGCGTCACAGATACGCAGTATTTT.

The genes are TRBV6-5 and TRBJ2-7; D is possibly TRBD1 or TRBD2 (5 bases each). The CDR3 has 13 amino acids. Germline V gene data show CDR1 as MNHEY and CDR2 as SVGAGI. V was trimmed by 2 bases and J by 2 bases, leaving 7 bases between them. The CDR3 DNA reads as TGTGCCAGCAGTTACGGGGGTCCCTACGAGCAGTACTTC. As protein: CASSYGGPYEQYF.

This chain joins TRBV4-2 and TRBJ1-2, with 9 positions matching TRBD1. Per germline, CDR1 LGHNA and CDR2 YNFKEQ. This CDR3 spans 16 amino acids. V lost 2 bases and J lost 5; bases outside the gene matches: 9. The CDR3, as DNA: TGTGCCAGCAGCCAATCTGTATGGGACAGGGTGTATGGCTACACCTTC. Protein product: CASSQSVWDRVYGYTF.

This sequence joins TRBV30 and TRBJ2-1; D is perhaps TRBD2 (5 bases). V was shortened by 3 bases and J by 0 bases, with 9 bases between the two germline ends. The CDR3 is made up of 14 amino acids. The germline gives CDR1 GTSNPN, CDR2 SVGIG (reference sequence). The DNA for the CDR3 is TGTGCCTGGAGCATTAGCGACTCCTACAATGAGCAGTTCTTC. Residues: CAWSISDSYNEQFF.

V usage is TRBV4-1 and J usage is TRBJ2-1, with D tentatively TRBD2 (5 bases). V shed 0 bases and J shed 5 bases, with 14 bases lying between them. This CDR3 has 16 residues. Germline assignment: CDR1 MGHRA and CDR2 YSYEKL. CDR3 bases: TGCGCCAGCAGCCAAGATCGGTCGGGATACAACAATGAGCAGTTCTTC. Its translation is CASSQDRSGYNNEQFF.

CDR3 loop: CASSQELAVEHSEQYF. The DNA for the CDR3 is TGCGCCAGCAGCCAAGAGCTAGCGGTAGAGCACAGTGAGCAGTATTTT. The chain employs TRBV4-3 and TRBJ2-3, with 7 nucleotides matching TRBD2. Trimming took 0 bases from V and 11 from J; bases not matched to a gene: 14. CDR3 length equals 16 residues. In germline, CDR1 is LGHNA, CDR2 YSLEER.

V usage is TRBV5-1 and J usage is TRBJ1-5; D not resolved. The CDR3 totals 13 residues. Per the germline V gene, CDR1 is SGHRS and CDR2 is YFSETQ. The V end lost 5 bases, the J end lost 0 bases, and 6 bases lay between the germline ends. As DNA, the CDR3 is TGCGCCAGCAGTAAGTCTAGCAATCAGCCCCAGCATTTT. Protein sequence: CASSKSSNQPQHF.

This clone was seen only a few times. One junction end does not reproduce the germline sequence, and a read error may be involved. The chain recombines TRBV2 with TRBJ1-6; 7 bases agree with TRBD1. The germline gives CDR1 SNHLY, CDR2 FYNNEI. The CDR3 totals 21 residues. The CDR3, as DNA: TGTGCCAGCAGGGAAGAGACAGGGAGGACTTTCCTAGTCTCTTATAATTCACCCCTCCACTTT. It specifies CASREETGRTFLVSYNSPLHF.

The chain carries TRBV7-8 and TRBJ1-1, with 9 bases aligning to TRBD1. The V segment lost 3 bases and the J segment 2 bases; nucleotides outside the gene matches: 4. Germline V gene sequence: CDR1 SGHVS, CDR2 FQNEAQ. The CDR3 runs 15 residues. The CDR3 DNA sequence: TGTGCCAGCAGCTTGCTGACAGGGGGAAACACTGAAGCTTTCTTT. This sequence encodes CASSLLTGGNTEAFF.

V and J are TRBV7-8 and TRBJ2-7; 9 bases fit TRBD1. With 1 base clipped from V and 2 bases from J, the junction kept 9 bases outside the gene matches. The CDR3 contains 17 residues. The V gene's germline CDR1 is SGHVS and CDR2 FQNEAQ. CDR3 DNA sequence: TGTGCCAGCAGCTTAGTTGGCCGGGGACAGGGCACCTACGAGCAGTACTTC. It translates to CASSLVGRGQGTYEQYF.

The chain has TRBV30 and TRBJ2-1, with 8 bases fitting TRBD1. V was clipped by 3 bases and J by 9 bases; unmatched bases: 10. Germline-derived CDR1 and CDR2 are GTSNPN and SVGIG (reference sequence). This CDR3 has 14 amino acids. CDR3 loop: CAWSEDRVAGEQFF. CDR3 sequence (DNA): TGTGCCTGGAGCGAGGACAGGGTGGCGGGTGAGCAGTTCTTC. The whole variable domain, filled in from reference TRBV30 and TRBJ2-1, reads SQTIHQWPATLVQPVGSPLSLECTVEGTSNPNLYWYRQAAGRGLQLLFYSVGIGQISSEVPQNLSASRPQDRQFILSSKKLLLSDSGFYLCAWSEDRVAGEQFFGPGTRLTVL.

CDR3 residues: CASTNLGGRDGSTEAFF. CDR3 DNA sequence: TGTGCCAGTACCAACCTGGGAGGCAGGGATGGAAGCACTGAAGCTTTCTTT. The chain has TRBV19 and TRBJ1-1, with D perhaps matching TRBD1 (5 bases). CDR1 and CDR2 from the germline V gene are LNHDA and SQIVND (reference sequence). V lost 7 bases, J lost 4 bases, and 25 bases lay in between. CDR3 length: 17 residues. Looking up the rest from reference TRBV19 and TRBJ1-1 gives the full variable domain: DGGITQSPKYLFRKEGQNVTLSCEQNLNHDAMYWYRQDPGQGLRLIYYSQIVNDFQKGDIAEGYSVSREKKESFPLTVTSAQKNPTAFYLCASTNLGGRDGSTEAFFGQGTRLTVV.

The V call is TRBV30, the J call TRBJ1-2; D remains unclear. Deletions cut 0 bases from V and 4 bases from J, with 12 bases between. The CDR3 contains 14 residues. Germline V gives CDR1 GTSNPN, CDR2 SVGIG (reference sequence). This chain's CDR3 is CAWSVPGRIYGYTF. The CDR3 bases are TGTGCCTGGAGTGTCCCGGGCCGAATCTATGGCTACACCTTC.

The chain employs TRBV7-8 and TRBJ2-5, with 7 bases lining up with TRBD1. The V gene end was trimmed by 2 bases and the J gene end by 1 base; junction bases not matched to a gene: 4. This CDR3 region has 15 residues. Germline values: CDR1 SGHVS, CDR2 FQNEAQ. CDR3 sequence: CASSLPGQIQETQYF. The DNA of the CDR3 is TGTGCCAGCAGCTTACCGGGACAGATCCAAGAGACCCAGTACTTC.

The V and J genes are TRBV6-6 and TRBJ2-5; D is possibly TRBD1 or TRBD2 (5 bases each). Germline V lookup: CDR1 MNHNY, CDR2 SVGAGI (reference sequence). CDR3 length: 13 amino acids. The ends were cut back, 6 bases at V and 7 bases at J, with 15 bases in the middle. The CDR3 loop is CASSWDLRGTQYF. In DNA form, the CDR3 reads TGTGCCAGCAGCTGGGACCTCCGGGGGACCCAGTACTTC.

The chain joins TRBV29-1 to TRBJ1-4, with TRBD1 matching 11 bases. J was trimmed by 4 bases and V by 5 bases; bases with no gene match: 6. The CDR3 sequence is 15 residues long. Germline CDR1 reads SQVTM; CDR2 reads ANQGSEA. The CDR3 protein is CSVQDRGLNNEKLFF. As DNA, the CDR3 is TGCAGCGTTCAGGACAGGGGGCTTAATAATGAAAAACTGTTTTTT.

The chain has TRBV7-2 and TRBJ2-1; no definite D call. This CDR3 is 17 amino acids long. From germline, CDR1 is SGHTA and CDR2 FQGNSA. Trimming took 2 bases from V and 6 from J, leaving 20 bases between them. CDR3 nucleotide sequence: TGTGCCAGCAGCTTAAGCTTTATGCGGCAACTGGGCAATGAGCAGTTCTTC. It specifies CASSLSFMRQLGNEQFF.

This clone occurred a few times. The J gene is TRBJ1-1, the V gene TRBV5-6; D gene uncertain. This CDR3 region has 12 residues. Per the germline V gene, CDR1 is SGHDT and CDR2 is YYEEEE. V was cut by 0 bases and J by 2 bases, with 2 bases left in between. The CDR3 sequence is CASSLANTEAFF. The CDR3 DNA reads TGTGCCAGCAGCTTGGCCAACACTGAAGCTTTCTTT.

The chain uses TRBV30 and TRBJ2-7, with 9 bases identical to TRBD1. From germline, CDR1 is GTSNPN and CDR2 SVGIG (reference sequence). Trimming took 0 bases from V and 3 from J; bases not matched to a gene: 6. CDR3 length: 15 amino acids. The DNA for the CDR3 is TGTGCCTGGAGTGTACCGGGACAGGGATACTACGAGCAGTACTTC. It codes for CAWSVPGQGYYEQYF. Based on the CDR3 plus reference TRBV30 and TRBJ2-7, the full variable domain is SQTIHQWPATLVQPVGSPLSLECTVEGTSNPNLYWYRQAAGRGLQLLFYSVGIGQISSEVPQNLSASRPQDRQFILSSKKLLLSDSGFYLCAWSVPGQGYYEQYFGPGTRLTVT.

The DNA for the CDR3 is TGTGCCAGCAGCCAAGATAGGGCCTACTCTGGGGCCAACGTCCTGACTTTC. Protein: CASSQDRAYSGANVLTF. J is TRBJ2-6 and V is TRBV4-2; no clear D. The CDR3 has 17 residues. V lost 0 bases, J lost 0 bases, and 9 bases lay in between. CDR1 and CDR2 (germline): LGHNA, YNFKEQ.

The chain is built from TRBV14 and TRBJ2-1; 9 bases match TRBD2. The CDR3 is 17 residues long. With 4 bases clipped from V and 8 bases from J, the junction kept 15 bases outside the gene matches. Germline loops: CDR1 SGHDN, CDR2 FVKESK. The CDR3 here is CASSPHYGREGGDEQFF. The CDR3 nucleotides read TGTGCCAGCAGCCCCCATTACGGGCGGGAGGGGGGCGATGAGCAGTTCTTC.

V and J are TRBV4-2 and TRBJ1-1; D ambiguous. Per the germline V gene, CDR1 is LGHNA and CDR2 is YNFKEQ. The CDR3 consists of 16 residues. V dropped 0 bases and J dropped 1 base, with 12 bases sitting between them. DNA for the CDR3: TGTGCCAGCAGCCAAGATCAAGAGGTTGGGAACACTGAAGCTTTCTTT. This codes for CASSQDQEVGNTEAFF.

CDR3 residues: CAISSLPGGQETQYF. CDR3 DNA sequence: TGTGCCATCAGTAGCCTCCCGGGGGGACAAGAGACCCAGTACTTC. The rearrangement joins TRBV10-3 to TRBJ2-5, with TRBD2 matching over 7 bases. The ends lost 5 bases at V and 2 bases at J; junction bases unmatched: 8. Germline loops: CDR1 ENHRY, CDR2 SYGVKD. The CDR3 has 15 amino acids.

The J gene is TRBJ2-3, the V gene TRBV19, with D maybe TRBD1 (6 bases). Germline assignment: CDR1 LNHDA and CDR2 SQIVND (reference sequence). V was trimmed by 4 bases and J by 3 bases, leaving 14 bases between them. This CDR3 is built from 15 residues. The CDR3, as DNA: TGTGCCAGTAGTAAACTTCGACAGGAGACAGATACGCAGTATTTT. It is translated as CASSKLRQETDTQYF.

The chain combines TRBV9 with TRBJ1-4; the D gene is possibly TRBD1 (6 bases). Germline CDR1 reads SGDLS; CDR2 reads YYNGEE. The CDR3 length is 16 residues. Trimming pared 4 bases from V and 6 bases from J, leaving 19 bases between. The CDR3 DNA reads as TGTGCCAGCAGCTCCCCGTTTGGGGGGGCATATGAAAAACTGTTTTTT. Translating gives CASSSPFGGAYEKLFF. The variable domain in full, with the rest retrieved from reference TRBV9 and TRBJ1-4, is DSGVTQTPKHLITATGQRVTLRCSPRSGDLSVYWYQQSLDQGLQFLIQYYNGEERAKGNILERFSAQQFPDLHSELNLSSLELGDSALYFCASSSPFGGAYEKLFFGSGTQLSVL.

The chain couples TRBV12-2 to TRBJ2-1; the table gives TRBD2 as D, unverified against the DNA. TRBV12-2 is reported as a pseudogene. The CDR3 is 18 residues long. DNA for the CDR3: TGTGCAAGTCGCTTAGCCACGAGGACTAGGCCGTTGTGGAATGAGCAGTTCTTC. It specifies CASRLATRTRPLWNEQFF.

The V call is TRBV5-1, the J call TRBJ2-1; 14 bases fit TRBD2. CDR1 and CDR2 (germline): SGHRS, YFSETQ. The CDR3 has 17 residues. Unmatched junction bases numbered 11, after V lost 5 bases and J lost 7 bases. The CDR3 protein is CASRDGTSGSGWNEQFF. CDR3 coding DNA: TGCGCCAGCAGGGACGGGACTAGCGGGAGTGGGTGGAATGAGCAGTTCTTC.

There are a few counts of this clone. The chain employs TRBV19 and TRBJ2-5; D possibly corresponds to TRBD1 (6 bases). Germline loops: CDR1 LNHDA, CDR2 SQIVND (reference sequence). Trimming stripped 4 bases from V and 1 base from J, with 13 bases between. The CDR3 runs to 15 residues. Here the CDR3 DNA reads TGTGCCAGTAGTACCCTGGACAGTCGCCAAGAGACCCAGTACTTC. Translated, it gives CASSTLDSRQETQYF. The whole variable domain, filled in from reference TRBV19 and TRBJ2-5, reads DGGITQSPKYLFRKEGQNVTLSCEQNLNHDAMYWYRQDPGQGLRLIYYSQIVNDFQKGDIAEGYSVSREKKESFPLTVTSAQKNPTAFYLCASSTLDSRQETQYFGPGTRLLVL.

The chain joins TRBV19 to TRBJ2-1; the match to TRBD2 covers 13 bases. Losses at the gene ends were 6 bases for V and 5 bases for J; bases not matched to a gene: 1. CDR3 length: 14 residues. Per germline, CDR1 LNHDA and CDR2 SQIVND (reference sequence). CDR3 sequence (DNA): TGTGCCAGTAGAACTAGCGGGAGGGACAATGAGCAGTTCTTC. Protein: CASRTSGRDNEQFF. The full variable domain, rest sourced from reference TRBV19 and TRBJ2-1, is DGGITQSPKYLFRKEGQNVTLSCEQNLNHDAMYWYRQDPGQGLRLIYYSQIVNDFQKGDIAEGYSVSREKKESFPLTVTSAQKNPTAFYLCASRTSGRDNEQFFGPGTRLTVL.

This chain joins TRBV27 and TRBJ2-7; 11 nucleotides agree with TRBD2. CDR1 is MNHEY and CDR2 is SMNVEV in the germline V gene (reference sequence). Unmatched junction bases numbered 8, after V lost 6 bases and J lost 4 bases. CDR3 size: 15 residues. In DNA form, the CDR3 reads TGTGCCAGCAGCTTCGGGACTAGCGGTCCGTACGAGCAGTACTTC. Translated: CASSFGTSGPYEQYF.

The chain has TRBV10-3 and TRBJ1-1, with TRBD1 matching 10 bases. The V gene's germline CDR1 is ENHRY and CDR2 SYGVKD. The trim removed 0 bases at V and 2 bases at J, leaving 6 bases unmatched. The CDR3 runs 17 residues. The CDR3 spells CAISESLRDRGNTEAFF. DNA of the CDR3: TGTGCCATCAGTGAGTCCCTTAGGGACAGGGGTAACACTGAAGCTTTCTTT.

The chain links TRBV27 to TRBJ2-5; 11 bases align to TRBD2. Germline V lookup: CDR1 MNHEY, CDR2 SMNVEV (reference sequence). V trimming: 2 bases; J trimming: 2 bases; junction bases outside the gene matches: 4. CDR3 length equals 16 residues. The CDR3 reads CASSLGSGRGQETQYF. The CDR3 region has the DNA TGTGCCAGCAGTTTAGGTAGCGGGAGGGGACAAGAGACCCAGTACTTC.